One sample yielded the 18 T cell receptor beta chains listed below, sequenced in a study of blood T cell repertoires in COVID-19 (dated by TCRdb to the early 2020s). Libraries were prepared through the immunoSEQ multiplex PCR assay. Imported from immuneACCESS, the table was reduced by TCRdb to in-frame sequences with V and J called. These copies leave out some clones; in studies compared against another copy, an unresolved V gene accounts for under half, and the cause of the remainder is not known. Within this sample are approximately 150,000 clones, with 75% to 90% of them counted one time only. The top ten constitute more than 15% of the sample. Sequences were obtained from peripheral blood. These receptors came from a man aged 50-59 years with active or convalescent COVID-19.

V usage is TRBV29-1 and J usage is TRBJ2-2; TRBD2 matches 8 bases. The CDR3 extends over 14 amino acids. V shed 4 bases, J shed 4 bases, and the junction held 5 bases outside the gene matches. Per the germline V gene, CDR1 is SQVTM and CDR2 is ANQGSEA. CDR3 sequence (DNA): TGCAGCGTTGCGGGGGGGCTTGTCACCGGGGAGCTGTTTTTT. It encodes CSVAGGLVTGELFF.

Only a few counts were recorded for this clone. One end of the junction is discordant with germline, which a read error may explain. The chain uses TRBV7-2 and TRBJ2-1; TRBD2 agrees at 11 bases. The CDR3 extends over 15 amino acids. Germline V gene data show CDR1 as SGHTA and CDR2 as FQGNSA. The CDR3 spells CASRLAGGPGIEQFF. DNA for the CDR3: TGTGCCAGCAGATTAGCGGGAGGGCCGGGCATAGAGCAGTTCTTC.

In regard to this clone: The sample has other DNA sequences that encode this CDR3 too. The gene calls are TRBV7-2 and TRBJ2-1; D gene unclear. The germline gives CDR1 SGHTA, CDR2 FQGNSA. The CDR3 is 13 residues long. Between the trimmed V and J ends, which lost 0 bases and 4 bases, there was a span of 4 bases. The chain's CDR3 is CASSLARYNEQFF. CDR3 DNA sequence: TGTGCCAGCAGCTTAGCTCGTTACAATGAGCAGTTCTTC.

The V gene is TRBV30, the J gene TRBJ2-7; 9 bases fit TRBD1. This CDR3 is 15 amino acids long. Germline CDR1 reads GTSNPN; CDR2 reads SVGIG (reference sequence). The V segment lost 2 bases and the J segment 6 bases; nucleotides outside the gene matches: 11. The CDR3 spells CAWSMSLQGASEQYF. CDR3 nucleotide sequence: TGTGCCTGGAGTATGAGTCTACAGGGGGCCTCCGAGCAGTACTTC.

The chain has TRBV28 and TRBJ1-1, with D hard to call. The ends were cut back, 3 bases at V and 10 bases at J, with 12 bases in the middle. The CDR3 extends over 12 amino acids. Per the germline V gene, CDR1 is MDHEN and CDR2 is SYDVKM. Written as DNA, the CDR3 is TGTGCCAGCAGTTTTGTGTTGGAGGTAGCTTTCTTT. As protein: CASSFVLEVAFF.

The chain combines TRBV5-4 with TRBJ1-6, with TRBD1 as a possible D gene (6 bases). This CDR3 comprises 15 residues. Trimming removed 5 bases from V and 8 bases from J, with 17 bases in between. Germline-derived CDR1 and CDR2 are SGHNT and YYREEE (reference sequence). The DNA for the CDR3 is TGTGCCAGCAGACTAGACAGGCGATCTGATTCACCCCTCCACTTT. It specifies CASRLDRRSDSPLHF.

This clone has just one count. The chain has TRBV11-2 and TRBJ2-4; 9 nucleotides agree with TRBD1. Germline values: CDR1 SGHAT, CDR2 FQNNGV. With V trimmed by 6 bases and J by 3 bases, 6 bases remained unmatched. This CDR3 region has 15 residues. The CDR3 here is CASRLGGQGKNIQYF. The CDR3, as DNA: TGTGCCAGCAGATTGGGGGGACAGGGCAAAAACATTCAGTACTTC.

V and J are TRBV7-2 and TRBJ1-6; 7 nucleotides agree with TRBD1. CDR1 SGHTA and CDR2 FQGNSA come from the germline V gene. The CDR3 consists of 16 residues. V shed 5 bases, J shed 7 bases, and the junction held 11 bases outside the gene matches. CDR3 nucleotides: TGTGCCAGCAGCGGTCGGGACAGAGAAATCAATTCACCCCTCCACTTT. Amino acid sequence: CASSGRDREINSPLHF. Drawing the rest from reference TRBV7-2 and TRBJ1-6, the complete variable domain is GAGVSQSPSNKVTEKGKDVELRCDPISGHTALYWYRQSLGQGLEFLIYFQGNSAPDKSGLPSDRFSAERTGGSVSTLTIQRTQQEDSAVYLCASSGRDREINSPLHFGNGTRLTVT.

The rearrangement joins TRBV18 to TRBJ2-7; maybe TRBD2 (5 bases). The germline gives CDR1 KGHSH, CDR2 LQKENI. The CDR3 is 13 residues long. Trimming left V 1 base short and J 5 bases short, with 9 bases between. For the CDR3, the DNA is TGTGCCAGCTCACCACAGGGAGCGCACGAGCAGTACTTC. It encodes CASSPQGAHEQYF.

This clone was detected only once. J is TRBJ1-3 and V is TRBV6-6; tentative D call: TRBD1 (6 bases). Trimming left V 6 bases short and J 2 bases short, with 14 bases between. The CDR3 has 15 residues. The germline CDR1 and CDR2 sequences are MNHNY and SVGAGI (reference sequence). In DNA, the CDR3 is TGTGCCAGCAGCCCACAGGGCGGCGCTGGAAACACCATATATTTT. Translated, it gives CASSPQGGAGNTIYF.

V is TRBV9 and J is TRBJ2-3; D gene uncertain. Germline V CDR1 and CDR2: SGDLS, YYNGEE. The V end was cut by 1 base, the J end by 6 bases, with 12 bases between. The CDR3 has 14 amino acids. The CDR3 bases are TGTGCCAGCAGCGTAAGAGCCGTAACGGATACGCAGTATTTT. Amino acids: CASSVRAVTDTQYF.

V and J are TRBV5-1 and TRBJ2-5, with 9 bases lining up with TRBD2. CDR1 is SGHRS, CDR2 YFSETQ, per germline. V lost 0 bases and J lost 5; bases outside the gene matches: 5. The CDR3 length is 15 residues. The CDR3 sequence: CASSLVSGSRETQYF. CDR3 in DNA: TGCGCCAGCAGCTTGGTTAGCGGGAGCCGGGAGACCCAGTACTTC.

The chain recombines TRBV7-9 with TRBJ2-5; 11 positions match TRBD1. Germline loops: CDR1 SEHNR, CDR2 FQNEAQ (reference sequence). With 5 bases clipped from V and 2 bases from J, the junction kept 1 base outside the gene matches. The CDR3 runs 14 residues. The CDR3 sequence: CASSGQGAQETQYF. CDR3 bases: TGTGCCAGCAGCGGACAGGGGGCGCAAGAGACCCAGTACTTC.

This sequence joins TRBV4-1 and TRBJ2-7; TRBD2 might be the D (6 bases). In germline, CDR1 is MGHRA, CDR2 YSYEKL. Trimming took off 1 base at V and 3 bases at J, with 16 bases between the two ends. The CDR3 length is 16 residues. The CDR3 loop is CASSQGARGLIYEQYF. The CDR3 DNA follows: TGCGCCAGCAGCCAAGGGGCACGGGGGTTGATCTACGAGCAGTACTTC.

The chain uses TRBV5-1 and TRBJ1-3; D gene uncertain. CDR3 length: 16 residues. Germline lookup yields CDR1 SGHRS and CDR2 YFSETQ. With 0 bases removed from V and 3 bases from J, the gap between germline ends came to 13 bases. The CDR3 DNA follows: TGCGCCAGCAGCTTGGCCGGTCCGGGTCTTGGAAACACCATATATTTT. As protein: CASSLAGPGLGNTIYF.

The CDR3 protein is CASSLVGQAGRRETQYF. For the CDR3, the DNA is TGTGCCAGCAGCTTGGTTGGCCAGGCCGGCAGAAGGGAGACCCAGTACTTC. J is TRBJ2-5 and V is TRBV5-4; no clear D gene. The CDR3 is 17 residues long. V lost 0 bases to trimming and J lost 5 bases, with 20 bases between them. Germline-derived CDR1 and CDR2 are SGHNT and YYREEE (reference sequence).

This chain links TRBV25-1 with TRBJ1-4; 7 bases fit TRBD1. CDR1 is MGHDK and CDR2 is SYGVNS in the germline V gene. The junction had 5 bases not matched to a gene; V was cut back by 3 bases and J by 7 bases. The CDR3 totals 14 residues. The CDR3 loop is CASSEFGTAEKLFF. The DNA for the CDR3 is TGTGCCAGCAGTGAGTTCGGGACAGCTGAAAAACTGTTTTTT.

CDR3 DNA: TGTGCCAGCAGCTTGCCAAATTCACCCCTCCACTTT. Translated, it gives CASSLPNSPLHF. The chain uses TRBV5-4 and TRBJ1-6, with D hard to call. CDR3 length: 12 residues. Trimming took off 1 base at V and 7 bases at J, with 3 bases between the two ends. Germline CDR1 SGHNT, CDR2 YYREEE (reference sequence).